The rows below give T cell receptor beta chains drawn from one sample of a study of blood T cell repertoires in COVID-19. This table comes from immunoSEQ multiplex PCR, and its TCRdb copy is limited to in-frame clones, with some not included. Among around 260,000 clones, 80% to 95% were seen once, and the ten largest hold approximately 2.6%. The sample consisted of peripheral blood. Receptor source: a person aged 18-35 years with COVID-19, enrolled during active disease. The CDR3 runs from the conserved cysteine through the conserved F or W. D genes are given only for firm matches. Size is omitted from some rows. Given values are once, few, many or a class for expanded clones.

clone_size	d_call	v_call	j_call	cdr3_aa	cdr3_nt
NA	NA	TRBV28	TRBJ1-2	CASGTLYGYTF	TGTGCCAGCGGGACTCTCTATGGCTACACCTTC
NA	NA	TRBV6-5	TRBJ1-4	CASSWDHRGEKLFF	TGTGCCAGCAGTTGGGACCACCGGGGGGAAAAACTGTTTTTT
NA	NA	TRBV29-1	TRBJ1-1	CSVRPGHMGTEAFF	TGCAGCGTTCGACCAGGACACATGGGGACTGAAGCTTTCTTT
NA	NA	TRBV9	TRBJ2-3	CASSPGSGWWTDTQYF	TGTGCCAGCAGTCCTGGGAGTGGTTGGTGGACAGATACGCAGTATTTT
NA	NA	TRBV18	TRBJ2-5	CASSPGATGQETQYF	TGTGCCAGCTCACCGGGCGCCACAGGGCAAGAGACCCAGTACTTC
NA	TRBD1	TRBV30	TRBJ1-2	CAWSLTGGKWDGYTF	TGTGCCTGGAGTCTTACAGGGGGCAAGTGGGATGGCTACACCTTC
NA	NA	TRBV5-1	TRBJ2-2	CASSRLGGSRNTGELFF	TGCGCCAGCAGCCGATTGGGTGGATCTAGAAACACCGGGGAGCTGTTTTTT
NA	NA	TRBV4-3	TRBJ2-7	CASSQESLANYEQYF	TGCGCCAGCAGCCAAGAATCCCTAGCGAACTACGAGCAGTACTTC
NA	TRBD1	TRBV27	TRBJ1-2	CASSPGQGAGYTF	TGTGCCAGCAGCCCCGGGCAGGGGGCCGGCTACACCTTC
NA	NA	TRBV19	TRBJ2-7	CATTGPRLEQYF	TGTGCCACTACAGGGCCCCGGCTCGAGCAGTACTTC
NA	NA	TRBV6-4	TRBJ2-1	CASSEMSGAHNEQFF	TGTGCCAGCAGTGAAATGTCAGGGGCACACAATGAGCAGTTCTTC
NA	TRBD2	TRBV7-9	TRBJ2-5	CASSLEGLAGGVGETQYF	TGTGCCAGCAGCTTAGAAGGACTAGCGGGAGGAGTCGGGGAGACCCAGTACTTC
NA	TRBD2	TRBV9	TRBJ2-1	CASSVAGGSYNEQFF	TGTGCCAGCAGCGTAGCGGGAGGCTCCTACAATGAGCAGTTCTTC
NA	NA	TRBV5-5	TRBJ1-4	CASSLDISGSGEKLFF	TGTGCCAGCAGCTTGGATATCTCAGGCTCTGGGGAAAAACTGTTTTTT
NA	TRBD2	TRBV3-1/TRBV3-2	TRBJ2-7	CASSQDKRGFYEQYF	TGTGCCAGCAGCCAAGATAAGCGGGGATTCTACGAGCAGTACTTC
NA	TRBD1	TRBV30	TRBJ2-7	CAWSEIVRDRGEQYF	TGTGCCTGGAGTGAGATAGTCAGGGACAGGGGCGAGCAGTACTTC
NA	NA	TRBV9	TRBJ2-2	CASTKQGLAGELFF	TGTGCCAGCACCAAACAGGGCCTGGCCGGGGAGCTGTTTTTT
NA	TRBD2	TRBV7-6	TRBJ2-5	CASSKKTSGLQETQYF	TGTGCCAGCAGTAAAAAGACTAGCGGCCTCCAAGAGACCCAGTACTTC
NA	NA	TRBV2	TRBJ2-4	CASSDAELYIQYF	TGTGCCAGCAGTGACGCGGAACTATACATTCAGTACTTC
NA	TRBD2	TRBV5-6	TRBJ2-7	CASSQTSGPPYEQYF	TGTGCCAGCAGCCAGACTAGCGGGCCGCCCTACGAGCAGTACTTC
NA	NA	TRBV15	TRBJ2-3	CATSREIARTDTQYF	TGTGCCACCAGCAGAGAAATAGCGCGCACAGATACGCAGTATTTT
NA	NA	TRBV20-1	TRBJ1-1	CSALGGPEAFF	TGCAGTGCTCTGGGTGGGCCTGAAGCTTTCTTT
NA	TRBD2	TRBV2	TRBJ2-7	CASRRGLAGASEQYF	TGTGCCAGCAGGCGAGGACTAGCGGGAGCAAGTGAGCAGTACTTC
NA	NA	TRBV7-2	TRBJ2-4	CASSKYSSPNIQYF	TGTGCCAGCAGCAAGTACTCTTCCCCAAACATTCAGTACTTC
NA	NA	TRBV28	TRBJ2-7	CASSPTQGRGDSYEQYF	TGTGCCAGCAGTCCCACCCAGGGCAGGGGGGATTCCTACGAGCAGTACTTC
NA	NA	TRBV5-6	TRBJ2-3	CASSGRFLDTQYF	TGTGCCAGCAGCGGTCGGTTCCTGGATACGCAGTATTTT
NA	TRBD1	TRBV4-2	TRBJ1-2	CASSRAGTGDGYTF	TGTGCCAGCAGCCGGGCCGGGACAGGGGATGGCTACACCTTC
once	NA	TRBV10-3	TRBJ1-5	CAMGGSNQPQHF	TGTGCCATGGGGGGGAGCAATCAGCCCCAGCATTTT
once	TRBD2	TRBV29-1	TRBJ2-1	CSVATSGSYNEQFF	TGCAGCGTCGCCACTAGCGGGAGCTACAATGAGCAGTTCTTC
NA	TRBD1	TRBV11-2	TRBJ2-5	CASSLERVGTGGQETQYF	TGTGCCAGCAGCTTAGAACGCGTGGGGACAGGGGGTCAAGAGACCCAGTACTTC
NA	NA	TRBV7-2	TRBJ2-1	CASSLVGGSYNEQFF	TGTGCCAGCAGCTTAGTAGGCGGGTCCTACAATGAGCAGTTCTTC
NA	TRBD2	TRBV13	TRBJ2-1	CASSSPSGRGSIYNEQFF	TGTGCCAGCAGCTCTCCGAGCGGGAGGGGGTCCATCTACAATGAGCAGTTCTTC
NA	NA	TRBV19	TRBJ1-3	CASRHEEFFGSGNTIYF	TGTGCCAGCCGTCACGAGGAGTTTTTCGGCTCTGGAAACACCATATATTTT
NA	TRBD2	TRBV24-1	TRBJ2-1	CATSALAGDDNEQFF	TGTGCCACCAGTGCCTTAGCGGGAGATGACAATGAGCAGTTCTTC
NA	NA	TRBV10-3	TRBJ1-5	CAISESAGSIQPQHF	TGTGCCATCAGTGAGTCGGCAGGGTCTATTCAGCCCCAGCATTTT
NA	TRBD1	TRBV15	TRBJ2-5	CATSPRGQTQETQYF	TGTGCCACCAGCCCTAGGGGACAGACTCAAGAGACCCAGTACTTC
NA	NA	TRBV6-5	TRBJ2-7	CASSYAGGSYEQYF	TGTGCCAGCAGTTACGCCGGGGGATCCTACGAGCAGTACTTC
once	NA	TRBV27	TRBJ1-4	CASSPGEMANEKLFF	TGTGCCAGCAGTCCCGGAGAGATGGCTAATGAAAAACTGTTTTTT
NA	NA	TRBV28	TRBJ1-6	CASSSGTAGGSPLHF	TGTGCCAGCAGTTCTGGGACGGCGGGGGGTTCACCCCTCCACTTT
NA	NA	TRBV19	TRBJ1-1	CASLDRPNTEAFF	TGTGCCAGTCTTGACAGACCGAACACTGAAGCTTTCTTT
NA	TRBD1	TRBV10-2	TRBJ1-2	CASSLDRGVYGYTF	TGCGCCAGCAGCTTGGACAGGGGCGTTTATGGCTACACCTTC
NA	NA	TRBV5-1	TRBJ2-5	CASRLEGTSETQYF	TGCGCCAGCAGGTTGGAGGGGACATCGGAGACCCAGTACTTC
NA	TRBD1	TRBV7-8	TRBJ2-7	CASSLETGGEQYF	TGTGCCAGCAGCTTAGAGACAGGGGGCGAGCAGTACTTC
NA	TRBD2	TRBV3-1/TRBV3-2	TRBJ2-2	CASSRTSGLTGELFF	TGTGCCAGCAGCCGCACTAGCGGGCTCACCGGGGAGCTGTTTTTT
NA	TRBD1	TRBV28	TRBJ1-2	CAITGARGYTF	TGTGCCATAACAGGGGCGCGCGGCTACACCTTC
NA	TRBD1	TRBV5-5	TRBJ1-2	CASSLGTGLGGYTF	TGTGCCAGCAGCTTGGGGACAGGTTTGGGTGGCTACACCTTC
NA	NA	TRBV6-2/TRBV6-3	TRBJ1-2	CASSYPGLYGYTF	TGTGCCAGCAGTTACCCGGGACTCTATGGCTACACCTTC
NA	TRBD2	TRBV11-1	TRBJ2-2	CASSSPGLATGELFF	TGTGCCAGCAGCTCCCCGGGACTAGCGACCGGGGAGCTGTTTTTT
NA	TRBD1	TRBV7-6	TRBJ2-7	CASSPRTGGSYEQYF	TGTGCCAGCAGCCCTCGGACAGGGGGTTCCTACGAGCAGTACTTC
NA	NA	TRBV27	TRBJ1-6	CASSPQAGRPLHF	TGTGCCAGCAGCCCCCAGGCGGGAAGACCCCTCCACTTT
NA	TRBD2	TRBV19	TRBJ2-1	CASSMGGSSYNEQFF	TGTGCCAGTAGTATGGGGGGGAGCTCCTACAATGAGCAGTTCTTC
NA	TRBD2	TRBV6-2/TRBV6-3	TRBJ2-1	CASSWGLAGGPHEQFF	TGTGCCAGCAGTTGGGGACTAGCGGGAGGGCCCCATGAGCAGTTCTTC
once	NA	TRBV3-1/TRBV3-2	TRBJ2-4	CASSQARFQYF	TGTGCCAGCAGCCAAGCCAGGTTTCAGTACTTC
NA	NA	TRBV7-9	TRBJ1-6	CASSLDLDSSYNSPLHF	TGTGCCAGCAGCTTAGATCTAGACAGCTCCTATAATTCACCCCTCCACTTT
NA	TRBD2	TRBV27	TRBJ2-7	CASSLTSANEQYF	TGTGCCAGCAGTTTAACTAGCGCCAACGAGCAGTACTTC
NA	TRBD2	TRBV6-5	TRBJ2-1	CANPEREGAYNEQFF	TGTGCCAACCCTGAGCGGGAGGGGGCCTACAATGAGCAGTTCTTC
NA	NA	TRBV13	TRBJ1-1	CASSPGPTEAFF	TGTGCCAGCAGCCCGGGTCCCACTGAAGCTTTCTTT
NA	TRBD2	TRBV5-4	TRBJ2-3	CASSSAKTSGGTTDTQYF	TGTGCCAGCAGCTCCGCCAAGACTAGCGGGGGGACCACAGATACGCAGTATTTT
once	NA	TRBV7-7	TRBJ2-2	CASSLGSTGELFF	TGTGCTAGCAGCTTAGGGAGTACCGGGGAGCTGTTTTTT